What follows describes a single TCR beta chain. The sample originates from a study of shared clonotypes between healthy human individuals. As for the study in general: Each donor contributed plates that comprised three CD4 naive, three CD4 memory, two CD8 naive and one CD8 memory.

With 5 bases clipped from V and 6 bases from J, the junction kept 4 bases outside the gene matches. CDR3 length: 14 amino acids. Germline lookup yields CDR1 KGHSH and CDR2 LQKENI. TCRdb's copy holds only in-frame clones and misses some; the assay was immunoSEQ multiplex PCR. The repertoire holds 2 million to 3 million clones, with over 85% as singletons. This sequence originates from a man between 18 and 29 years old in good health. Some clones in this sample may be carry-over from other donors' samples. The J gene is TRBJ2-1, the V gene TRBV18; 10 bases map to TRBD1. Sample: naive CD4+ T cells from PBMCs. Subset defined: CD45RA+ positively selected. CDR3 nucleotides: TGTGCCAGCTCAATGGGACAGGGGCTCAATGAGCAGTTCTTC. This codes for CASSMGQGLNEQFF.